This is a list of T cell receptor beta chains from one sample in a study of T cell responses to AZD1222 COVID-19 vaccine. Clones were sequenced by immunoSEQ multiplex PCR, and TCRdb holds only the in-frame ones, with some missing. Of under 150,000 clones in the sample, approximately 92% were seen once. The material was peripheral blood, obtained 28 days after the second AZD1222 dose. The source of these receptors is an adult who received the AZD1222 COVID-19 vaccine. Both conserved end residues are part of each CDR3. Fields, in order: V gene, CDR3 length, clone size, D gene, J gene, CDR3 protein, CDR3 DNA. The D gene is left open where the match is weak. Clone size is given for some rows only: seen once, a few or many times, or a class if the clone is expanded.

v_call: TRBV12-3/TRBV12-4; cdr3_length: 13; clone_size: -; d_call: -; j_call: TRBJ2-5; cdr3_aa: CASSPDEAETQYF; cdr3_nt: TGTGCCAGCAGTCCGGACGAGGCAGAGACCCAGTACTTC
v_call: TRBV19; cdr3_length: 13; clone_size: once; d_call: -; j_call: TRBJ1-4; cdr3_aa: CASSIDREEKLFF; cdr3_nt: TGTGCCAGTAGTATTGACAGAGAGGAAAAACTGTTTTTT
v_call: TRBV4-2; cdr3_length: 16; clone_size: -; d_call: TRBD1; j_call: TRBJ2-7; cdr3_aa: CASSQDFTGQGVLGYF; cdr3_nt: TGTGCCAGCAGCCAAGATTTTACGGGACAGGGGGTATTGGGGTACTTC
v_call: TRBV11-2; cdr3_length: 15; clone_size: once; d_call: -; j_call: TRBJ1-4; cdr3_aa: CASSLFLSPEEKLFF; cdr3_nt: TGTGCCAGCAGCTTATTCCTCAGTCCGGAAGAAAAACTGTTTTTT
v_call: TRBV27; cdr3_length: 13; clone_size: -; d_call: -; j_call: TRBJ1-2; cdr3_aa: CASSAGVWHGYTF; cdr3_nt: TGTGCCAGCAGCGCCGGGGTTTGGCATGGCTACACCTTC
v_call: TRBV3-1/TRBV3-2; cdr3_length: 17; clone_size: few; d_call: TRBD2; j_call: TRBJ2-1; cdr3_aa: CASSQGKAGGWKNEQFF; cdr3_nt: TGTGCCAGCAGCCAAGGTAAGGCGGGAGGATGGAAAAATGAGCAGTTCTTC
v_call: TRBV13; cdr3_length: 15; clone_size: -; d_call: -; j_call: TRBJ2-3; cdr3_aa: CASSLAGESRDTQYF; cdr3_nt: TGTGCCAGCAGCTTAGCGGGAGAATCTAGAGATACGCAGTATTTT
v_call: TRBV29-1; cdr3_length: 15; clone_size: -; d_call: TRBD2; j_call: TRBJ2-3; cdr3_aa: CSVLPQSGSSYTQYF; cdr3_nt: TGCAGCGTCCTCCCCCAAAGCGGGAGTTCATATACGCAGTATTTT
v_call: TRBV2; cdr3_length: 14; clone_size: -; d_call: TRBD2; j_call: TRBJ2-5; cdr3_aa: CASSSEGLAGGQYF; cdr3_nt: TGTGCCAGCAGTAGTGAAGGACTAGCGGGAGGGCAGTACTTC
v_call: TRBV30; cdr3_length: 13; clone_size: -; d_call: -; j_call: TRBJ1-2; cdr3_aa: CAWEGGDHYGYTF; cdr3_nt: TGTGCCTGGGAAGGCGGGGATCACTATGGCTACACCTTC
v_call: TRBV11-3; cdr3_length: 13; clone_size: -; d_call: -; j_call: TRBJ1-1; cdr3_aa: CASSLDRNTEAFF; cdr3_nt: TGTGCCAGCAGCTTAGACAGGAACACTGAAGCTTTCTTT
v_call: TRBV27; cdr3_length: 15; clone_size: -; d_call: -; j_call: TRBJ2-2; cdr3_aa: CASSPRGRDTGELFF; cdr3_nt: TGTGCCAGCAGTCCCAGGGGACGGGACACCGGGGAGCTGTTTTTT
v_call: TRBV7-3; cdr3_length: 15; clone_size: -; d_call: TRBD2; j_call: TRBJ2-1; cdr3_aa: CASSPSLAGGYEQFF; cdr3_nt: TGTGCCAGCAGCCCAAGCCTAGCGGGAGGTTATGAGCAGTTCTTC
v_call: TRBV7-2; cdr3_length: 13; clone_size: -; d_call: -; j_call: TRBJ1-1; cdr3_aa: CASSLGTYTEAFF; cdr3_nt: TGTGCCAGCAGCTTAGGAACATACACTGAAGCTTTCTTT
v_call: TRBV7-2; cdr3_length: 15; clone_size: once; d_call: -; j_call: TRBJ1-5; cdr3_aa: CASSLAPGGRQPQHF; cdr3_nt: TGTGCCAGCAGCTTAGCGCCCGGGGGGAGACAGCCCCAGCATTTT
v_call: TRBV10-3; cdr3_length: 15; clone_size: -; d_call: TRBD2; j_call: TRBJ2-2; cdr3_aa: CAISDRAGDTGELFF; cdr3_nt: TGTGCCATCAGTGATCGAGCGGGAGACACCGGGGAGCTGTTTTTT
v_call: TRBV3-1/TRBV3-2; cdr3_length: 13; clone_size: -; d_call: -; j_call: TRBJ1-3; cdr3_aa: CASGRHTGNTIYF; cdr3_nt: TGTGCCAGCGGACGACACACTGGAAACACCATATATTTT
v_call: TRBV5-1; cdr3_length: 11; clone_size: -; d_call: -; j_call: TRBJ2-7; cdr3_aa: CASSIVYEQYF; cdr3_nt: TGCGCCAGCAGCATTGTTTACGAGCAGTACTTC
v_call: TRBV6-5; cdr3_length: 13; clone_size: -; d_call: TRBD1; j_call: TRBJ1-2; cdr3_aa: CASTSGGSRGYTF; cdr3_nt: TGTGCCAGCACATCAGGGGGCTCGAGAGGCTACACCTTC
v_call: TRBV7-9; cdr3_length: 12; clone_size: -; d_call: -; j_call: TRBJ2-5; cdr3_aa: CASSFAGETQYF; cdr3_nt: TGTGCCAGCAGCTTTGCGGGAGAGACCCAGTACTTC
v_call: TRBV18; cdr3_length: 14; clone_size: once; d_call: -; j_call: TRBJ1-6; cdr3_aa: CASTKTPSDSPLHF; cdr3_nt: TGTGCCAGCACGAAAACCCCCAGTGATTCACCCCTCCACTTT
v_call: TRBV10-2; cdr3_length: 15; clone_size: -; d_call: TRBD2; j_call: TRBJ2-2; cdr3_aa: CASRGLAGDFGELFF; cdr3_nt: TGCGCCAGCAGGGGACTAGCGGGAGATTTCGGGGAGCTGTTTTTT
v_call: TRBV7-9; cdr3_length: 15; clone_size: once; d_call: -; j_call: TRBJ2-3; cdr3_aa: CASSPTRRGQDTQYF; cdr3_nt: TGTGCCAGCAGTCCGACTAGGAGGGGGCAGGATACGCAGTATTTT
v_call: TRBV7-2; cdr3_length: 16; clone_size: -; d_call: TRBD1; j_call: TRBJ2-2; cdr3_aa: CASKITGTGNTGELFF; cdr3_nt: TGTGCCAGCAAGATTACCGGGACAGGGAACACCGGGGAGCTGTTTTTT
v_call: TRBV27; cdr3_length: 13; clone_size: -; d_call: -; j_call: TRBJ2-3; cdr3_aa: CASSWLDADTQYF; cdr3_nt: TGTGCCAGCAGTTGGCTAGATGCAGATACGCAGTATTTT
v_call: TRBV11-2; cdr3_length: 12; clone_size: -; d_call: TRBD1; j_call: TRBJ1-1; cdr3_aa: CASNAGGSEAFF; cdr3_nt: TGTGCCAGCAACGCAGGGGGGAGTGAAGCTTTCTTT